The 3 T cell receptor beta chains listed next were all sequenced from one sample in a study of shared clonotypes between healthy human individuals. Using immunoSEQ multiplex PCR, the repertoire was profiled, and TCRdb retains in-frame clones only, with some absent. There are roughly 600,000 clones in the sample; 95% to 98% occur only once, and approximately 0.3% lies in the top ten. Positively selected for CCR7, the CD45RO-negative cells used as naive CD8 cells excluded terminally differentiated effector memory CD45RA+ cells. Sequencing was performed on naive CD8+ T cells sorted from blood. These receptors were obtained from a man in his thirties or forties in good health.

V and J are TRBV6-1 and TRBJ1-1; no reliable D call. The CDR3 covers 15 residues. With 3 bases removed from V and 6 bases from J, the gap between germline ends came to 17 bases. Germline lookup yields CDR1 MNHNS and CDR2 SASEGT. The CDR3 here is CASSEGEAPRAEAFF. CDR3 in DNA: TGTGCCAGCAGTGAGGGAGAGGCACCCCGCGCTGAAGCTTTCTTT.

This clone was recorded once. This same CDR3 is encoded by further DNA sequences in the sample. The genes are TRBV7-9 and TRBJ2-1; D gene ambiguous. Trimming left V 6 bases short and J 7 bases short, with 4 bases between. The CDR3 loop spans 10 amino acids. CDR1 SEHNR and CDR2 FQNEAQ come from the germline V gene (reference sequence). As DNA, the CDR3 is TGTGCCAGCAGTTCGAATGAGCAGTTCTTC. Translating gives CASSSNEQFF.

The rearrangement joins TRBV7-9 to TRBJ1-1, with D perhaps matching TRBD1 (6 bases). Germline V lookup: CDR1 SEHNR, CDR2 FQNEAQ (reference sequence). This CDR3 is 15 amino acids long. The germline V and J ends were trimmed by 5 bases and 1 base, with 14 bases remaining between them. The CDR3 loop is CASSNRTEKNTEAFF. The CDR3 coding sequence is TGTGCCAGCAGCAACAGGACAGAGAAGAACACTGAAGCTTTCTTT.